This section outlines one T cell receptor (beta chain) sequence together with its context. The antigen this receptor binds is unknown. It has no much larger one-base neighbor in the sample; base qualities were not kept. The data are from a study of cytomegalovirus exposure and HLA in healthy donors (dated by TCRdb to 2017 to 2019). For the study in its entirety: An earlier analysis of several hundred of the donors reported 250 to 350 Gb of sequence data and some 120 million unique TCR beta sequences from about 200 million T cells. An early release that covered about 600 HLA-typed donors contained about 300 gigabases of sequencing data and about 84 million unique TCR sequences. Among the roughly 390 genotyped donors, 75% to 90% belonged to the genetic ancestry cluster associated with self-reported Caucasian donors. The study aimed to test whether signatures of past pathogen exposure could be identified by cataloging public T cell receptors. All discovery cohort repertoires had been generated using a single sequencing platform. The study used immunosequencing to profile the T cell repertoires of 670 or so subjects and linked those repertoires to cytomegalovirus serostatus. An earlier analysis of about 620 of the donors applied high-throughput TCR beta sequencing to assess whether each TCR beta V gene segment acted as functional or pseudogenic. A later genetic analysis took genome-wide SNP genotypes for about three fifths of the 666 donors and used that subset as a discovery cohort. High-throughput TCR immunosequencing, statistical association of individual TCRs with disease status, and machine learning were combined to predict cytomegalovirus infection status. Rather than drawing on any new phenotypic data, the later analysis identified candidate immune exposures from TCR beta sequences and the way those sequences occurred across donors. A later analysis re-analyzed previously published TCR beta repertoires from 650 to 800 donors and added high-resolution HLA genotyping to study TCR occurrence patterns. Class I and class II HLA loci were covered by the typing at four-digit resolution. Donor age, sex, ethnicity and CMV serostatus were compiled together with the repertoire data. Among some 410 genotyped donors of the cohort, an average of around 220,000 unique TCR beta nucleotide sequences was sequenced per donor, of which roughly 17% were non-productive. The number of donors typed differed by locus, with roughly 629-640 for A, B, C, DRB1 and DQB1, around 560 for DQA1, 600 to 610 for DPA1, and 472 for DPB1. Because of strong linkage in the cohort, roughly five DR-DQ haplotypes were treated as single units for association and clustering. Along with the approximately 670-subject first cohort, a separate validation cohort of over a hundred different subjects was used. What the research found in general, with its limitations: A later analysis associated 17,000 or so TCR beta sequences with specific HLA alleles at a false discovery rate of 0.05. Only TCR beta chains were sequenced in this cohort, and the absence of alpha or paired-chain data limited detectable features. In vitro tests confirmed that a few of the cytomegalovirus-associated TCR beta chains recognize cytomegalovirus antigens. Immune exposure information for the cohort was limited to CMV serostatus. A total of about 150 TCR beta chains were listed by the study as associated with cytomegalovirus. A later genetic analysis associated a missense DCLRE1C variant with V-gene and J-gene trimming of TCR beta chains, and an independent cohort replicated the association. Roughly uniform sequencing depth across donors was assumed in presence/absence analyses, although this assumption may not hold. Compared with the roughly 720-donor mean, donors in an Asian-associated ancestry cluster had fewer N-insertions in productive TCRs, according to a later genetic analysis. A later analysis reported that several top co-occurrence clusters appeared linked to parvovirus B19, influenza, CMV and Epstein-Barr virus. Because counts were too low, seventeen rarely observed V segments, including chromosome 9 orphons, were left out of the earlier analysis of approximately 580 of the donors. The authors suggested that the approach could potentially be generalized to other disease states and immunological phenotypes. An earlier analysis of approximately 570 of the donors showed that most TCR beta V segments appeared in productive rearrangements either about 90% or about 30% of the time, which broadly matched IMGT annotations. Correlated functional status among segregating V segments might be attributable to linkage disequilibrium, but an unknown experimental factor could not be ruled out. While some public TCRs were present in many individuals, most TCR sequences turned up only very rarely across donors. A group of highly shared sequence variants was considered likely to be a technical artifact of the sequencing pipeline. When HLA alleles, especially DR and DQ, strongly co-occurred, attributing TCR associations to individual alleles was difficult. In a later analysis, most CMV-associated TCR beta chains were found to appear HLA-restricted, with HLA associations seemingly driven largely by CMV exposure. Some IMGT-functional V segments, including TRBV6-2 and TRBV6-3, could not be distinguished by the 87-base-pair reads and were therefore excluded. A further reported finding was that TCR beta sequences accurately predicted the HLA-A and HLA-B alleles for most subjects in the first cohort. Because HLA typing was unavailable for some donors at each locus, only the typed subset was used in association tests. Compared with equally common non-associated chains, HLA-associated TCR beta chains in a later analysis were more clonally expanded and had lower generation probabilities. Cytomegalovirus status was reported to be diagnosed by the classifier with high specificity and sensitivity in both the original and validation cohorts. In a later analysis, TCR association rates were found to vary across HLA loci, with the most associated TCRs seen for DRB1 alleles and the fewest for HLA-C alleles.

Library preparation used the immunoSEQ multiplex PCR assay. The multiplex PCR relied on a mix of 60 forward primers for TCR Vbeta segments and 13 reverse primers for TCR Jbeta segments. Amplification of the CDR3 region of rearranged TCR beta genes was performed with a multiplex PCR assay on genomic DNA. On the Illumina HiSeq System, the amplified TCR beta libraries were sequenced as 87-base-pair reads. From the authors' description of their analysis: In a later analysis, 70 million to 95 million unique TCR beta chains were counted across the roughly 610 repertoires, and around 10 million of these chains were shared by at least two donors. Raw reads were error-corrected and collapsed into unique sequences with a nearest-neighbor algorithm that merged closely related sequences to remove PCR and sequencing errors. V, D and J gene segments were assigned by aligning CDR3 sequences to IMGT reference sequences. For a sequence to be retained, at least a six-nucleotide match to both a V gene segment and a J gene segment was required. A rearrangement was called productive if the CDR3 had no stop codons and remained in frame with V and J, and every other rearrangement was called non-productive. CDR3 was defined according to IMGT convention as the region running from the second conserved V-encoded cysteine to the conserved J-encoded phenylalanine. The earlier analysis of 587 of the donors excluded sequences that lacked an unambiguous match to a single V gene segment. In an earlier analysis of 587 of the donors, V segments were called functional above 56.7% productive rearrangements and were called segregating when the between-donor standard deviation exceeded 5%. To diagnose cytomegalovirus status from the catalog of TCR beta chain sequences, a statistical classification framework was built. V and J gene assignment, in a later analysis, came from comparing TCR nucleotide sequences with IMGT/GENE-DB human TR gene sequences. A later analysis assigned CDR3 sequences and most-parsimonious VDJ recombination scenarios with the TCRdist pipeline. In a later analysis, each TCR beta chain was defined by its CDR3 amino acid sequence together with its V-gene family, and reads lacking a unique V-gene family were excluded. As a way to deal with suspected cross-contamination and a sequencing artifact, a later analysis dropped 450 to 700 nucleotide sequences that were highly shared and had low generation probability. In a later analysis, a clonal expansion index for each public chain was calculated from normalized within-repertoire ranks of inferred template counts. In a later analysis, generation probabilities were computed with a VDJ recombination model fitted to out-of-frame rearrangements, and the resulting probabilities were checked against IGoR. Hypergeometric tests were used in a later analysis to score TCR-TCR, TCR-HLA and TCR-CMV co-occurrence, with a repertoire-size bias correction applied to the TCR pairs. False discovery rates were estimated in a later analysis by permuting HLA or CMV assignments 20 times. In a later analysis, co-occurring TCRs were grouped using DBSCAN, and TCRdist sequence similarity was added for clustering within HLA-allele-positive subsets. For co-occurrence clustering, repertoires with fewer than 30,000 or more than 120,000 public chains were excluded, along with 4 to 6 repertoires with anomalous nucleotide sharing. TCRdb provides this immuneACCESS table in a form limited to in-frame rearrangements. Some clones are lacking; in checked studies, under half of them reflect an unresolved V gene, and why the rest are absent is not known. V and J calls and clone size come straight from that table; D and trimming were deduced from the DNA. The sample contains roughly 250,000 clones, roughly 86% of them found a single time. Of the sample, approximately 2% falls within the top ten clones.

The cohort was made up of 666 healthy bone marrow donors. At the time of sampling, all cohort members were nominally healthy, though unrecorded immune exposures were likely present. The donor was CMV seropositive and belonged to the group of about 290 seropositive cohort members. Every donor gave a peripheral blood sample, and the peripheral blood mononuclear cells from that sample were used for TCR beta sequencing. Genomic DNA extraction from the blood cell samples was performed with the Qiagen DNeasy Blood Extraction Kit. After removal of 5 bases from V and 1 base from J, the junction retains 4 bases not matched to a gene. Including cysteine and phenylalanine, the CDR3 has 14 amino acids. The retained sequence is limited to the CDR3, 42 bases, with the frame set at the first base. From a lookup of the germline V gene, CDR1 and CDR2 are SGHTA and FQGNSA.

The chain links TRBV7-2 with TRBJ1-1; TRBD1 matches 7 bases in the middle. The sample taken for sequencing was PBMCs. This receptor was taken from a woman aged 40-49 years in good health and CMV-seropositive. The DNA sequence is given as TGTGCCAGCAGCCCGGACAGGAGGAACACTGAAGCTTTCTTT. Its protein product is CASSPDRRNTEAFF.